Below are 5 T cell receptor beta chains sequenced from a single sample in a study of blood T cells in healthy people across ages (dated by TCRdb to between 2014 and 2017). The library was prepared using 5' RACE. This sample was sequenced with an Illumina HiSeq 2500. The second PCR ran for about 6 to 11 cycles and used a J-beta primer mix along with a sample-barcoded 5' primer. TCRdb passed the public sequencing reads through fastp at Q25 and MiXCR, retaining productive beta sequences. Merged by CDR3 protein, the rows form single entries marked with the most common genes and DNA. The sample records 650,000 to 1,000,000 distinct CDR3 sequences, 46% of which are singletons. Of the sample, about a sixth falls within the top ten clones. Sequencing used blood. The receptors come from a man older than 75 in good health.

The chain is built from TRBV12-3 or TRBV12-4 and TRBJ2-3; perhaps TRBD2 as D (5 bases). The CDR3 extends over 12 amino acids. Trimming removed 6 bases at V and 6 bases at J, with 10 bases between. CDR3 sequence: CASRPSIDTQYF. In DNA, the CDR3 is TGTGCCAGCAGACCTAGCATTGATACGCAGTATTTT.

This clonotype has at least ten counts. The chain uses TRBV29-1 and TRBJ1-2; no clear D gene. V lost 6 bases and J lost 0, with 8 bases in between. This CDR3 is built from 12 residues. The germline V gene encodes CDR1 SQVTM and CDR2 ANQGSEA. The CDR3 nucleotides are TGCAGCGTAGACGAATCTAACTATGGCTACACCTTC. It translates to CSVDESNYGYTF.

This sequence joins TRBV5-1 and TRBJ2-3, with a possible D match to TRBD2 (6 bases). The CDR3 has 19 amino acids. Germline loops: CDR1 SGHRS, CDR2 YFSETQ. The germline V and J ends were trimmed by 6 bases and 0 bases, with 26 bases remaining between them. CDR3 nucleotide sequence: TGCGCCAGCACCAAAACCTATGCTGGAGGGCCATCAAGCACAGATACGCAGTATTTT. Its translation: CASTKTYAGGPSSTDTQYF. Supplemented by reference TRBV5-1 and TRBJ2-3, the full variable domain reads KAGVTQTPRYLIKTRGQQVTLSCSPISGHRSVSWYQQTPGQGLQFLFEYFSETQRNKGNFPGRFSGRQFSNSRSEMNVSTLELGDSALYLCASTKTYAGGPSSTDTQYFGPGTRLTVL.

This clonotype was observed a handful of times. The chain links TRBV6-5 to TRBJ2-1; D unclear. This CDR3 is 14 amino acids long. Deletions cut 8 bases from V and 0 bases from J, with 11 bases between. Germline lookup yields CDR1 MNHEY and CDR2 SVGAGI. The chain's CDR3 is CASGPADSYNEQFF. CDR3 in DNA: TGTGCCAGCGGGCCCGCGGACTCCTACAATGAGCAGTTCTTC.

The chain carries TRBV4-1 and TRBJ2-5; no definite D call. Trimming left V 0 bases short and J 2 bases short, with 10 bases between. This CDR3 is built from 15 residues. Germline assignment: CDR1 MGHRA and CDR2 YSYEKL. This CDR3 reads CASSQDTGRQETQYF. The CDR3 coding sequence is TGCGCCAGCAGCCAAGATACGGGCCGACAAGAGACCCAGTACTTC.